This T cell receptor (beta chain) is from a study of T cell changes during pregnancy in multiple sclerosis. Germline assignment: CDR1 SNHLY and CDR2 FYNNEI. V dropped 0 bases and J dropped 2 bases, with 12 bases sitting between them. There are 16 residues in the CDR3. Here immunoSEQ multiplex PCR was the method, and the copy in TCRdb shows in-frame clones only, minus some. The sample lists 13,000 to 15,000 clones, approximately 86% seen once, with 15% to 20% in the top ten. This TCR derives from a female donor with multiple sclerosis, enrolled in a pregnancy study. The sequences come from CD8+ T cells from peripheral blood mononuclear cells, collected in the first trimester of pregnancy. This rearrangement joins TRBV2 to TRBJ2-3; D gene unclear. The CDR3 loop is CASSEALVTTTDTQYF. In DNA, the CDR3 is TGTGCCAGCAGTGAAGCGCTTGTGACAACCACAGATACGCAGTATTTT.